This section outlines one T cell receptor beta chain sequence together with its context. This sample is part of a study of regulatory and conventional T cells in RAG deficiency. Method: immunoSEQ multiplex PCR; TCRdb's copy keeps in-frame clones and lacks some. The sample yields fewer than 30,000 clones, 90% to 95% seen once. The CDR3 loop spans 13 amino acids. CDR1 and CDR2 (germline): LNHDA, SQIVND (reference sequence). The V end lost 5 bases, the J end lost 9 bases, and 14 bases lay between the germline ends. The sorted conventional CD4+ T cells were CD25-low and CD127-high, with genomic DNA sequenced. These sequences were also reported in another study, on regulatory T cells. That report notes: Primers: 52 TRBV forward and 13 TRBJ reverse.

The chain recombines TRBV19 with TRBJ2-1; D perhaps matches TRBD1 (6 bases). The specimen sequenced was CD25- CD4+ T cells sorted from blood. The sequence was collected from a human donor in good health. In DNA form, the CDR3 reads TGTGCCAGTAGTGCACAGGGAGTCACTGAGCAGTTCTTC. This encodes CASSAQGVTEQFF.